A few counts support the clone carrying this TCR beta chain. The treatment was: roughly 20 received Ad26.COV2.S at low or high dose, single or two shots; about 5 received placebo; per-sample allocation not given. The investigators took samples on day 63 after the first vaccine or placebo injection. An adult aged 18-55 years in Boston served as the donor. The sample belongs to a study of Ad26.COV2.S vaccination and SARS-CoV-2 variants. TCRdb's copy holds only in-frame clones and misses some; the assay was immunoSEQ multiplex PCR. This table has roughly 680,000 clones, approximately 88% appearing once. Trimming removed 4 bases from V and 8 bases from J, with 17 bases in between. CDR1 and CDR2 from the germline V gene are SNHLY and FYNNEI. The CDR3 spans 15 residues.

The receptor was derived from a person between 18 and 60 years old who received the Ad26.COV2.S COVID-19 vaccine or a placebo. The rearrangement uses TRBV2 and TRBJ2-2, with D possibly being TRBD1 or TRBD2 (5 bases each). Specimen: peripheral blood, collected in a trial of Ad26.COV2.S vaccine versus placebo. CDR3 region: CASSARDPTGGELFF. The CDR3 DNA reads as TGTGCCAGCAGTGCAAGGGACCCAACGGGAGGGGAGCTGTTTTTT.